This T cell receptor beta chain stems from a study of graft-versus-host responses after intestinal transplantation (dated by TCRdb to the early 2020s). General notes on the study: The transplants that recipients got were multivisceral, liver-intestinal, or isolated intestinal. Anti-thymocyte globulin induction was given to all recipients, followed by maintenance tacrolimus and steroids for around three years. To identify alloreactive clones, pre-transplant mixed lymphocyte reaction products were sequenced and compared with unstimulated pre-transplant donor and recipient T cells. Samples from a few later patients were sequenced in-house on an Illumina MiSeq with MiXCR processing rather than by the commercial service. A cohort of approximately 24 intestinal transplant recipients, including one retransplant, was enrolled, and a few patients lacking pretransplant specimens were excluded. Graft-versus-host and host-versus-graft alloreactive T cell clones were tracked in the graft, circulation and bone marrow after intestinal transplantation using bulk TCR-beta CDR3 sequencing. Donor T cell macrochimerism was defined as a peak of at least 4% donor T cells among recipient peripheral blood mononuclear cells.

The library was produced with the immunoSEQ multiplex PCR assay. For most patients, genomic DNA was isolated with the Qiagen DNeasy Blood and Tissue Kit and shipped frozen to Adaptive Biotechnologies for TCR sequencing. For most patients, genomic DNA was subjected to high-throughput TCR-beta CDR3 sequencing by Adaptive Biotechnologies. Per the authors' processing: Adaptive's ImmunoSEQ software was the source of the TCR sequencing data for over 15 patients, while a few other patients were processed with MiXCR and VDJtools. To correct CD4 versus CD8 sorting errors, sequences present in both subsets at a frequency ratio below 5:1 were removed. CDR3 nucleotide sequences shared between donor and recipient were removed because their origin could not be assigned. At least 2-fold expansion over unstimulated cells and a minimum CFSE-low frequency of 0.002% (template counts) or 0.001% (read counts) were required for clones to be classified as alloreactive. Mappable clones were those detected in sequenced pre-transplant spleen, lymph node, or MLR CFSE-low populations of the donor or recipient. Cumulative frequency of alloreactive clones was calculated as a percentage of all sequences weighted by copy number. Not all clones reach the TCRdb copy of this immuneACCESS table, which keeps in-frame sequences only. Checked studies attribute under half of the gap to unresolved V genes and leave the rest unexplained. V, J and clone size are those of that table, while D and trimming were read from the DNA. This sample lists about 26,000 clones; around 76% were detected once. Jointly, the top ten make up roughly 0.7% of the sample.

The paper as a whole reports these results and caveats: High GvH to HvG T cell clonal ratios were observed in the allografts of patients with donor T cell macrochimerism. GvH clones were detected in recipient bone marrow, and some appeared earlier in ileal mucosa or blood, consistent with an intestinal mucosal origin. Early after transplant, declines in HvG clones were associated with peak levels of circulating GvH clones. The relatively low number and heterogeneity of intestinal transplant patients limited the conclusions.

In the case of this clone: The antigen this receptor binds is unknown. The record has no base qualities; no much larger clone is one base away.

From its cysteine to its phenylalanine, the CDR3 spans 14 amino acids. Only CDR3 DNA is held: 42 bases, read in frame from base 1. The germline V gene specifies ENHRY as CDR1 and SYGVKD as CDR2. V is pared back by 4 bases and J by 0 bases, with 7 bases lying between the germline termini. The intended sense of this specimen's time point label: cells obtained before transplantation from donor or recipient. CD3+CD4+ and CD3+CD8+ populations were FACS-sorted from unstimulated pre-transplant donor and recipient cells taken from spleen or lymph nodes. The sequence derives from a human donor who received an intestinal transplant. This chain joins TRBV10-3 to TRBJ1-3; the D region possibly corresponds to TRBD1 (6 bases align). Sequences were derived from unstimulated CD4+ T cells sorted from spleen or lymph node cells, sampled before intestinal transplant. The DNA sequence is as follows: TGTGCCATCAGTGGGACAGACTCTGGAAACACCATATATTTT. The resulting protein is CAISGTDSGNTIYF.